Detailed here is one T cell receptor beta chain. The source of the sample is a study of monozygotic twins with inflammatory bowel disease. TCRdb re-called the 5' RACE reads, yielding one record per CDR3 amino acid sequence without DNA. The listing records some 330,000 distinct CDR3 sequences. This CDR3 comprises 13 residues. Source material: blood. This sequence was found in a human donor with ulcerative colitis or Crohn's disease, or a healthy co-twin of an affected twin (not recorded which). This chain links TRBV12-3 or TRBV12-4 with TRBJ2-1; TCRdb's assignment of TRBD1 cannot be checked, as there is no DNA. This chain's CDR3 is CASRQGAGNEQFF.